A selection of T cell receptor beta chains follows, all from one sample in a study of blood T cell repertoires in COVID-19. Profiling relied on immunoSEQ multiplex PCR, and the TCRdb table lists in-frame clones only, not all of them. In the table there are roughly 63,000 clones, 65% to 75% of which are singletons. What was sequenced was peripheral blood. All receptors come from a woman older than 75 with acute or convalescent COVID-19. The CDR3 runs from the conserved cysteine through the conserved F or W. D genes are given only for firm matches. A clone size is listed for some rows: how often the clone was seen (once, few, many), or a class if it is expanded.

v_call	d_call	clone_size	j_call	cdr3_aa	cdr3_nt
TRBV27	-	-	TRBJ1-3	CASSYNSGNTIYF	TGTGCCAGCAGTTACAACTCTGGAAACACCATATATTTT
TRBV5-5	-	-	TRBJ1-1	CASSLAVGRGNTEAFF	TGTGCCAGCAGCTTGGCGGTAGGGAGAGGGAACACTGAAGCTTTCTTT
TRBV28	-	-	TRBJ1-3	CASRPRQTSGNTIYF	TGTGCCAGCAGACCCCGACAGACCTCTGGAAACACCATATATTTT
TRBV15	-	few	TRBJ1-1	CATSRDLRRQSNTEAFF	TGTGCCACCAGCAGAGATCTACGAAGACAGTCGAACACTGAAGCTTTCTTT
TRBV30	-	-	TRBJ2-1	CAWSSGTYNEQFF	TGTGCCTGGAGTTCAGGAACCTACAATGAGCAGTTCTTC
TRBV18	TRBD2	-	TRBJ2-7	CASSPSGRPYEQYF	TGTGCCAGCTCACCTAGCGGGAGACCCTACGAGCAGTACTTC
TRBV6-2/TRBV6-3	TRBD2	-	TRBJ2-1	CASSYPPGLAGVPGEDEQFF	TGTGCCAGCAGTTACCCGCCGGGACTAGCGGGGGTACCGGGGGAGGATGAGCAGTTCTTC
TRBV7-2	TRBD2	-	TRBJ2-1	CASSPTSGGYNEQFF	TGTGCCAGCAGCCCGACTAGCGGGGGGTACAATGAGCAGTTCTTC
TRBV19	TRBD1	-	TRBJ2-2	CASRTRQGAYVGELFF	TGTGCCAGTAGAACTAGACAGGGGGCATATGTCGGGGAGCTGTTTTTT
TRBV4-2	-	-	TRBJ2-1	CASSQDQVNNEQFF	TGTGCCAGCAGCCAAGATCAGGTAAACAATGAGCAGTTCTTC
TRBV5-1	-	-	TRBJ2-2	CASRRRLGNTGELFF	TGCGCCAGCAGACGGCGGTTAGGGAACACCGGGGAGCTGTTTTTT
TRBV7-9	-	-	TRBJ1-5	CASSVDAPYQPQHF	TGTGCCAGCAGCGTAGATGCGCCCTATCAGCCCCAGCATTTT
TRBV28	TRBD1	-	TRBJ2-7	CASSGLMDRGPEQYF	TGTGCCAGCAGTGGGCTAATGGACAGGGGTCCCGAGCAGTACTTC
TRBV5-1	-	-	TRBJ1-4	CASSFGWQGTNEKLFF	TGCGCCAGCAGCTTCGGTTGGCAGGGAACTAATGAAAAACTGTTTTTT
TRBV5-1	TRBD2	-	TRBJ2-2	CASSQTSGSAGELFF	TGCGCCAGCAGCCAGACTAGCGGGAGCGCCGGGGAGCTGTTTTTT
TRBV15	TRBD1	-	TRBJ2-4	CATSRDQSGTGDIQYF	TGTGCCACCAGCAGAGATCAGTCCGGGACAGGGGACATTCAGTACTTC
TRBV7-2	TRBD2	-	TRBJ2-7	CASSITSGSSYEQYF	TGTGCCAGCAGCATTACTAGCGGGAGTTCCTACGAGCAGTACTTC
TRBV6-2/TRBV6-3	TRBD2	-	TRBJ2-1	CASSRAGEGNEQFF	TGTGCCAGCAGTCGAGCGGGAGAGGGGAATGAGCAGTTCTTC
TRBV5-4	TRBD2	-	TRBJ2-1	CASSFGGRITSYNEQFF	TGTGCCAGCAGCTTTGGCGGGAGGATAACCTCCTACAATGAGCAGTTCTTC
TRBV5-1	TRBD1	-	TRBJ2-7	CASSTFGQELGQYF	TGCGCCAGCAGCACCTTTGGACAGGAACTAGGGCAGTACTTC
TRBV5-6	-	-	TRBJ1-1	CASSLVGSTEAFF	TGTGCCAGCAGCTTGGTCGGTAGCACTGAAGCTTTCTTT
TRBV4-3	-	-	TRBJ2-3	CASSQVEGVRDTQYF	TGCGCCAGCAGCCAAGTTGAGGGGGTAAGAGATACGCAGTATTTT
TRBV6-1	-	-	TRBJ2-5	CASSELGRVAETQYF	TGTGCCAGCAGTGAACTCGGCAGGGTGGCGGAGACCCAGTACTTC
TRBV6-5	-	-	TRBJ1-6	CASSYQTDSPLHF	TGTGCCAGCAGTTATCAGACAGATTCACCCCTCCACTTT
TRBV28	TRBD1	few	TRBJ2-1	CATKTGTAYNEQFF	TGTGCCACCAAGACCGGGACAGCATACAATGAGCAGTTCTTC
TRBV11-3	-	-	TRBJ1-1	CASSLVRSSTEAFF	TGTGCCAGCAGCTTAGTGAGGTCGAGCACTGAAGCTTTCTTT
TRBV3-1/TRBV3-2	TRBD1	-	TRBJ1-5	CASSQFAGGQPQHF	TGTGCCAGCAGCCAATTTGCAGGGGGTCAGCCCCAGCATTTT
TRBV28	-	-	TRBJ2-7	CASSFRAPPRWNF	TGTGCCAGCAGTTTCCGAGCGCCCCCCCGGTGGAACTTC
TRBV2	-	-	TRBJ1-3	CAKRGTSISGNTIYF	TGTGCCAAGAGGGGGACATCGATCTCTGGAAACACCATATATTTT
TRBV6-5	-	-	TRBJ1-2	CASSGQLQGYGYTF	TGTGCCAGCAGCGGGCAACTGCAGGGCTATGGCTACACCTTC
TRBV5-1	-	once	TRBJ1-4	CASSRTGSGEKLFF	TGCGCCAGCAGCAGAACAGGGTCAGGTGAAAAACTGTTTTTT
TRBV6-5	-	-	TRBJ2-3	CASRRGDTQYF	TGTGCCAGCAGGCGTGGAGATACGCAGTATTTT
TRBV9	TRBD2	-	TRBJ2-1	CASSVDPSGIYNEQFF	TGTGCCAGCAGCGTAGATCCTAGCGGGATCTACAATGAGCAGTTCTTC
TRBV5-5	TRBD2	-	TRBJ2-1	CASSSPGLAALEFYNEQFF	TGTGCCAGCAGCTCCCCGGGACTAGCGGCGCTGGAATTCTACAATGAGCAGTTCTTC
TRBV6-5	-	-	TRBJ1-1	CASSSNRGAAVGEAFF	TGTGCCAGCAGTTCCAATCGGGGGGCTGCCGTTGGAGAAGCTTTCTTT
TRBV7-3	TRBD1	-	TRBJ1-1	CASSLRTGMNTEAFF	TGTGCCAGCAGCTTAAGGACAGGGATGAACACTGAAGCTTTCTTT
TRBV5-4	TRBD2	-	TRBJ2-3	CASSPRAGGTDTQYF	TGTGCCAGCAGCCCCCGAGCGGGGGGCACAGATACGCAGTATTTT
TRBV7-2	-	few	TRBJ2-2	CASPAEGAGTGELFF	TGTGCCAGTCCCGCCGAGGGCGCGGGCACCGGGGAGCTGTTTTTT